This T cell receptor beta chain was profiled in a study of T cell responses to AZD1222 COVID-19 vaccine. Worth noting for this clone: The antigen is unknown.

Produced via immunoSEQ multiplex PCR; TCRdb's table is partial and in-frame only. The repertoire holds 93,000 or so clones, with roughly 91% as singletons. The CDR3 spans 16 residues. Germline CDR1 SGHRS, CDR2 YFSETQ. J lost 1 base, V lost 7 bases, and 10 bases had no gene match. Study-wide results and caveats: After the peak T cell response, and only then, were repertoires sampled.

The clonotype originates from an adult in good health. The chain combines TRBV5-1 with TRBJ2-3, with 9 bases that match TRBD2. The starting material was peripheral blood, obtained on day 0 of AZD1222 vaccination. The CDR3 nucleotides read TGCGCCAGCTCAGTTGAGGCTAGCGGGGGCACAGATACGCAGTATTTT. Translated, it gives CASSVEASGGTDTQYF.